The 29 T cell receptor beta chains below all came from one sample that was sequenced in a study of shared clonotypes between healthy human individuals. Repertoires were generated with immunoSEQ multiplex PCR, while TCRdb's copy carries only in-frame clones and drops some. This sample has about 120,000 clones; 68% occur once, and the top ten carry roughly 23%. Sequencing was done on a sample of memory CD8+ T cells sorted from blood. Subset defined: CD45RO+ cells pooled with CCR7-negative TemRA cells. Receptor source: a woman aged 25 to 39 in good health.

This chain connects TRBV18 to TRBJ2-7; 9 bases fit TRBD1. With V trimmed by 3 bases and J by 3 bases, 6 bases remained unmatched. CDR1 KGHSH and CDR2 LQKENI come from the germline V gene. The length of the CDR3 is 15 residues. The CDR3 DNA reads as TGTGCCAGCTCACCGAGGAACAGGGGGCGCTACGAGCAGTACTTC. Translated, it gives CASSPRNRGRYEQYF.

This chain uses TRBV4-1 with TRBJ2-1; maybe TRBD2 (6 bases). V shed 6 bases and J shed 0 bases, with 9 bases lying between them. Per germline, CDR1 MGHRA and CDR2 YSYEKL. The CDR3 loop spans 14 amino acids. Here the CDR3 reads CASRGLHSYNEQFF. The CDR3 DNA reads TGCGCCAGCAGGGGACTCCACTCCTACAATGAGCAGTTCTTC.

The chain links TRBV4-2 to TRBJ2-3; 9 bases are shared with TRBD2. After removal of 1 base from V and 6 bases from J, the junction contained 8 bases not matched to a gene. Germline-derived CDR1 and CDR2 are LGHNA and YNFKEQ. The CDR3 covers 16 residues. The CDR3 DNA reads TGTGCCAGCAGCCAAGTTGCGGGAGGGCCCGAGGATACGCAGTATTTT. Its protein product is CASSQVAGGPEDTQYF.

As regards this clone: This CDR3 is also generated by other DNA sequences in the sample. The chain links TRBV27 to TRBJ1-5; no firm D call. The CDR3 covers 14 residues. Between the trimmed V and J ends, which lost 5 bases and 0 bases, there was a span of 8 bases. Looked up from germline, CDR1 is MNHEY and CDR2 is SMNVEV (reference sequence). This chain's CDR3 is CASSPNSSNQPQHF. CDR3 nucleotides: TGTGCCAGCAGTCCCAACAGTAGCAATCAGCCCCAGCATTTT.

The sample holds a few counts of this clone. The chain's CDR3 is CASSCEHHSLRHHEQFF. The CDR3 DNA reads TGTGCCAGCAGTTGCGAACATCATAGTTTGCGACATCATGAGCAGTTCTTC. The rearrangement joins TRBV28 to TRBJ2-1, with D unclear. This CDR3 comprises 17 residues. The V gene lost 4 bases and the J gene lost 8 bases, with 24 bases spanning the gap. Germline-derived CDR1 and CDR2 are MDHEN and SYDVKM.

This clone showed up just a few times. The J gene is TRBJ2-1, the V gene TRBV7-9, with D hard to call. V was clipped by 0 bases and J by 15 bases, with 21 bases between them. Germline CDR1 and CDR2: SEHNR and FQNEAQ (reference sequence). The CDR3 extends over 15 amino acids. This chain's CDR3 is CASSLAGLESSPLFF. The CDR3 DNA reads TGTGCCAGCAGCTTAGCAGGTTTGGAGTCGTCCCCCCTGTTCTTC.

This clone has ten or more counts. CDR3 protein: CASSQETVSGANVLTF. CDR3 bases: TGTGCCAGCAGCCAAGAGACAGTATCTGGGGCCAACGTCCTGACTTTC. The chain recombines TRBV4-2 with TRBJ2-6; possible D gene TRBD1, 5 bases. V lost 0 bases, J lost 1 base, and 7 bases lay in between. Germline V gives CDR1 LGHNA, CDR2 YNFKEQ. The CDR3 runs to 16 residues.

The J gene is TRBJ2-4, the V gene TRBV4-1, with 9 bases fitting TRBD2. Germline CDR1 MGHRA, CDR2 YSYEKL. This CDR3 region has 18 residues. Trimming removed 3 bases from V and 2 bases from J; junction bases left unmatched: 11. CDR3 in amino acids: CASSHPTSGNGSKNIQYF. The DNA of the CDR3 is TGCGCCAGCAGCCATCCGACTAGCGGTAATGGGTCCAAAAACATTCAGTACTTC.

This rearrangement joins TRBV19 to TRBJ1-2; 7 nucleotides line up with TRBD1. The CDR3 runs 15 residues. From germline, CDR1 is LNHDA and CDR2 SQIVND (reference sequence). The J segment lost 4 bases and the V segment lost 5 bases, leaving 10 bases of the junction unmatched. CDR3 nucleotide sequence: TGTGCCAGTAGTTTAAAACCGGGACAGCGCTATGGCTACACCTTC. Translation gives CASSLKPGQRYGYTF.

This clone was recorded at least ten times. This chain joins TRBV27 and TRBJ2-1; 8 positions agree with TRBD2. Unmatched junction bases numbered 8, after V lost 6 bases and J lost 4 bases. The CDR3 spans 15 residues. Germline values: CDR1 MNHEY, CDR2 SMNVEV (reference sequence). The CDR3 loop reads CASRFVSGVYNEQFF. In nucleotides, the CDR3 is TGTGCCAGCAGATTTGTTAGCGGGGTTTACAATGAGCAGTTCTTC.

The CDR3 region is CSARTGVTQYF. As DNA, the CDR3 is TGCAGTGCTAGGACAGGGGTTACGCAGTATTTT. V is TRBV20-1 and J is TRBJ2-3; 8 nucleotides agree with TRBD1. The CDR3 consists of 11 residues. Trimming at V came to 3 bases and at J to 8 bases, leaving 1 base not matched to a gene. Germline V lookup: CDR1 DFQATT, CDR2 SNEGSKA (reference sequence).

The V call is TRBV28, the J call TRBJ2-6; 9 bases align to TRBD2. Trimming removed 5 bases from V and 0 bases from J; junction bases left unmatched: 5. The germline CDR1 and CDR2 sequences are MDHEN and SYDVKM. The CDR3 has 17 amino acids. CDR3: CASSHSGSSSGANVLTF. Written as DNA, the CDR3 is TGTGCCAGCAGTCATAGCGGGAGCAGCTCTGGGGCCAACGTCCTGACTTTC.

This clone was detected a few times. The chain joins TRBV27 to TRBJ1-1; 9 bases align to TRBD1. This CDR3 has 14 residues. Germline CDR1 and CDR2: MNHEY and SMNVEV (reference sequence). V was pared by 8 bases and J by 4 bases, with 8 bases of the junction left unmatched. This chain's CDR3 is CASGWTGEATEAFF. In nucleotides, the CDR3 is TGTGCCAGCGGCTGGACAGGGGAGGCCACTGAAGCTTTCTTT.

This clone occurred many times. Within the sample, other DNA sequences also encode this same CDR3. The V and J genes are TRBV11-2 and TRBJ2-1; 9 bases align to TRBD1. Germline assignment: CDR1 SGHAT and CDR2 FQNNGV. The CDR3 runs 14 residues. The V segment lost 1 base and the J segment 5 bases; nucleotides outside the gene matches: 0. The CDR3 protein is CASSLGTGDNEQFF. The CDR3 DNA is TGTGCCAGCAGCTTAGGGACAGGGGACAATGAGCAGTTCTTC.

This clone showed up many times. The chain employs TRBV4-1 and TRBJ2-1; D call uncertain. The V and J ends lost 3 bases and 5 bases respectively, with 14 bases between them. CDR1 and CDR2 (germline): MGHRA, YSYEKL. The CDR3 has 15 amino acids. CDR3 DNA sequence: TGCGCCAGCAGCCATATAAAAACTGGAGACAATGAGCAGTTCTTC. Translation: CASSHIKTGDNEQFF.

V and J are TRBV4-3 and TRBJ1-4; TRBD1 is a possible D gene (5 bases). The CDR3 sequence is 13 residues long. With 11 bases removed from V and 3 bases from J, the gap between germline ends came to 13 bases. Germline V gene sequence: CDR1 LGHNA, CDR2 YSLEER. The CDR3 is CADRGLANEKLFF. The DNA for the CDR3 is TGCGCCGACCGGGGGTTAGCTAATGAAAAACTGTTTTTT.

This rearrangement joins TRBV11-1 to TRBJ2-1, with D possibly matching TRBD2 (6 bases). Trimming removed 1 base at V and 3 bases at J, with 13 bases between. The CDR3 covers 16 residues. CDR1 and CDR2 (germline): SGHAT, FQDESV (reference sequence). CDR3 DNA sequence: TGTGCCAGCAGCTTAGAGTCGGGAGTAGGCTACAATGAGCAGTTCTTC. Its protein product is CASSLESGVGYNEQFF.

This chain links TRBV6-1 with TRBJ2-5, with a weak D call TRBD2 (6 bases). Germline V lookup: CDR1 MNHNS, CDR2 SASEGT. The germline V and J ends were trimmed by 8 bases and 1 base, with 11 bases remaining between them. This CDR3 contains 13 residues. CDR3 bases: TGTGCCAGCGGACGGGAGCCCCAAGAGACCCAGTACTTC. Residues: CASGREPQETQYF.

The chain recombines TRBV5-1 with TRBJ2-7; perhaps TRBD1 as D (6 bases). Germline CDR1 SGHRS, CDR2 YFSETQ. The CDR3 loop spans 12 amino acids. The V end was cut by 4 bases, the J end by 12 bases, with 17 bases between. In DNA, the CDR3 is TGCGCCAGCAGCCCAACGGCCGGGACACGGTACTTC. Translated: CASSPTAGTRYF.

This clone has only one observation. The chain uses TRBV7-6 and TRBJ2-7, with D tentatively TRBD2 (5 bases). The V end lost 2 bases, the J end lost 3 bases, and 14 bases lay between the germline ends. CDR3 length: 15 amino acids. Germline V gives CDR1 SGHVS, CDR2 FNYEAQ. The CDR3 is CASSLTAGDSYEQYF. The CDR3 nucleotides read TGTGCCAGCAGCTTAACTGCCGGGGATAGCTACGAGCAGTACTTC.

The rearrangement links TRBV7-6 to TRBJ2-2; 7 nucleotides line up with TRBD2. This CDR3 is built from 17 residues. V lost 1 base, J lost 4 bases, and 9 bases stayed unmatched. Germline CDR1 SGHVS, CDR2 FNYEAQ. This chain's CDR3 is CASSLVLGGSTTGELFF. The CDR3 nucleotides are TGTGCCAGCAGCTTAGTTCTAGGCGGGAGCACCACCGGGGAGCTGTTTTTT.

V and J are TRBV19 and TRBJ2-3; 9 bases are shared with TRBD1. V lost 3 bases to trimming and J lost 2 bases; unmatched junction nucleotides: 3. This CDR3 comprises 15 residues. Germline V gene data show CDR1 as LNHDA and CDR2 as SQIVND (reference sequence). The CDR3 sequence: CASSMGTGHTDTQYF. The DNA for the CDR3 is TGTGCCAGTAGTATGGGGACAGGGCACACAGATACGCAGTATTTT. The entire variable domain, with the rest obtained from reference TRBV19 and TRBJ2-3, is as follows: DGGITQSPKYLFRKEGQNVTLSCEQNLNHDAMYWYRQDPGQGLRLIYYSQIVNDFQKGDIAEGYSVSREKKESFPLTVTSAQKNPTAFYLCASSMGTGHTDTQYFGPGTRLTVL.

The V and J genes are TRBV5-1 and TRBJ1-1; 7 bases map to TRBD1. The CDR3 totals 15 residues. V lost 6 bases, J lost 1 base, and 9 bases stayed unmatched. Looked up from germline, CDR1 is SGHRS and CDR2 is YFSETQ. CDR3 bases: TGCGCCAGCACCCGGACAGGTGCGGGGAACACTGAAGCTTTCTTT. Amino acid sequence: CASTRTGAGNTEAFF.

This chain links TRBV7-2 with TRBJ2-5; D perhaps matches TRBD2 (5 bases). Near its end, the DNA agrees better with TRBJ2-7, so the J call may be wrong. The CDR3 spans 14 residues. Germline V gene sequence: CDR1 SGHTA, CDR2 FQGNSA. DNA for the CDR3: TGTGCCAGCAGCGCGGGCTGGACTTACTACGAGCAGTACTTC. As protein: CASSAGWTYYEQYF.

The V gene is TRBV5-1, the J gene TRBJ2-5, with 10 bases fitting TRBD2. Germline V gene lookup returns CDR1 SGHRS and CDR2 YFSETQ. V shed 7 bases and J 3 bases; nucleotides not matched to a gene: 9. The length of the CDR3 is 15 residues. This CDR3 is CASGGGGLAEETQYF. The CDR3 region has the DNA TGCGCCAGCGGGGGTGGCGGACTAGCGGAAGAGACCCAGTACTTC.

The rearrangement links TRBV28 to TRBJ2-2; 7 bases fit TRBD1. Germline V gene lookup returns CDR1 MDHEN and CDR2 SYDVKM. The length of the CDR3 is 16 residues. J gave up 6 bases and V 5 bases, and 12 bases lay outside the gene matches. The CDR3 DNA sequence: TGTGCCAGCAGTCCATGGGGACAGCATTGGGCCGGGGAGCTGTTTTTT. Protein sequence: CASSPWGQHWAGELFF.

This rearrangement joins TRBV7-9 to TRBJ1-1; D gene ambiguous. Germline V gene sequence: CDR1 SEHNR, CDR2 FQNEAQ (reference sequence). Trimming took 4 bases from V and 4 from J, leaving 10 bases between them. This CDR3 comprises 13 residues. The CDR3 region is CASSSGLSTEAFF. The CDR3 nucleotides are TGTGCCAGCAGCTCAGGACTTAGCACTGAAGCTTTCTTT.

The chain carries TRBV27 and TRBJ1-5; D gene uncertain. Germline lookup yields CDR1 MNHEY and CDR2 SMNVEV (reference sequence). Trimming removed 10 bases from V and 2 bases from J, with 6 bases in between. The CDR3 length is 11 residues. The CDR3 nucleotides are TGTGCCATCGGTCGCAATCAGCCCCAGCATTTT. Its translation: CAIGRNQPQHF.

The rearrangement links TRBV11-2 to TRBJ1-4, with D perhaps matching TRBD1 (6 bases). The length of the CDR3 is 18 residues. Looked up from germline, CDR1 is SGHAT and CDR2 is FQNNGV. V was trimmed by 2 bases and J by 7 bases, leaving 23 bases between them. CDR3 residues: CASSLFVWGRKTREKLFF. The CDR3 coding sequence is TGTGCCAGCAGCTTATTCGTCTGGGGGCGGAAAACCCGTGAAAAACTGTTTTTT.